This TCR beta chain came from a study of shared clonotypes between healthy human individuals. On the study more broadly: Per donor, CD8 memory used one plate, CD8 naive used two, CD4 memory used three and CD4 naive used three.

The naive CD8 subset, CD45RO-negative cells positively selected for CCR7, excluded terminally differentiated effector memory CD45RA+ cells. The assay was carried out at the deep level. The protocol was immunoSEQ multiplex PCR, while the TCRdb copy is restricted to in-frame clones and leaves out a portion. The sample shows some 2,000,000 clones, over 85% of them seen only once. This clone was observed many times. Other DNA variants within this sample encode the same CDR3. Sequencing was performed on naive CD8+ T cells sorted from blood. This TCR was recovered from a man younger than 30 in good health.

This chain's CDR3 is CAWSVQGGETQYF. The CDR3 DNA reads TGTGCCTGGAGTGTACAAGGGGGGGAGACCCAGTACTTC. The V gene is TRBV30, the J gene TRBJ2-5, with D perhaps being TRBD1 or TRBD2 (6 bases each). Germline values: CDR1 GTSNPN, CDR2 SVGIG (reference sequence). CDR3 length: 13 residues. The V gene lost 0 bases and the J gene lost 5 bases, with 10 bases spanning the gap.